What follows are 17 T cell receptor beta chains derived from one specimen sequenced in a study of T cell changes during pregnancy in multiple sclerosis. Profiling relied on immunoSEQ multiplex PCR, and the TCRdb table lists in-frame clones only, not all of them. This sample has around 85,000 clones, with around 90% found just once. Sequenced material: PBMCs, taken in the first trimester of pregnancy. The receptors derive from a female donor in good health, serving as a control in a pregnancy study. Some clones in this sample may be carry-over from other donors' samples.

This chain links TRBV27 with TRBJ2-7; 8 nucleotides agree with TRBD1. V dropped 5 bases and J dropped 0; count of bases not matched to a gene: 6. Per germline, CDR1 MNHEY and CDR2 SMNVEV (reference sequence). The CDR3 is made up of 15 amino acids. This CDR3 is CASSRDRPSSYEQYF. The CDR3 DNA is TGTGCCAGCAGTCGGGACAGGCCGAGCTCCTACGAGCAGTACTTC.

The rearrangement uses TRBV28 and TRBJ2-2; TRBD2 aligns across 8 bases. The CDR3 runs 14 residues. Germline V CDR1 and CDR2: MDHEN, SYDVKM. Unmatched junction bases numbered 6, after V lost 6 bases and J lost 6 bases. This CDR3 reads CASRGSGVAGELFF. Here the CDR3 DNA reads TGTGCCAGCAGGGGTAGCGGGGTGGCCGGGGAGCTGTTTTTT. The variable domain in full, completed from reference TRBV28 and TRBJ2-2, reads DVKVTQSSRYLVKRTGEKVFLECVQDMDHENMFWYRQDPGLGLRLIYFSYDVKMKEKGDIPEGYSVSREKKERFSLILESASTNQTSMYLCASRGSGVAGELFFGEGSRLTVL.

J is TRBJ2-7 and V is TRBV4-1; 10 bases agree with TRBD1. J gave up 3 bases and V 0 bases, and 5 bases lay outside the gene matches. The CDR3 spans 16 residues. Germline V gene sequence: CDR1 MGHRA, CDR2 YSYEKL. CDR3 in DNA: TGCGCCAGCAGCCAAGAAAAAAGGACAGGGGGCTACGAGCAGTACTTC. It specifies CASSQEKRTGGYEQYF.

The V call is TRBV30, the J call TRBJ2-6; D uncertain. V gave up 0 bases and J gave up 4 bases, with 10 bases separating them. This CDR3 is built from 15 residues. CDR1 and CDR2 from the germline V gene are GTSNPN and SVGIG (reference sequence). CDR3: CAWSVLRRGANVLTF. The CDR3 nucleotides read TGTGCCTGGAGTGTACTACGGCGAGGGGCCAACGTCCTGACTTTC. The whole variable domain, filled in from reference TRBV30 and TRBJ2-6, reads SQTIHQWPATLVQPVGSPLSLECTVEGTSNPNLYWYRQAAGRGLQLLFYSVGIGQISSEVPQNLSASRPQDRQFILSSKKLLLSDSGFYLCAWSVLRRGANVLTFGAGSRLTVL.

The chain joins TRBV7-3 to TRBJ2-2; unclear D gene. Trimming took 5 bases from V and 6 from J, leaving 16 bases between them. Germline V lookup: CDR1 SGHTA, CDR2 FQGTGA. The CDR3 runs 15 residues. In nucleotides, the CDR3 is TGTGCCAGCAGCCGAAGCAGGCCCCAGGCCGGGGAGCTGTTTTTT. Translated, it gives CASSRSRPQAGELFF.

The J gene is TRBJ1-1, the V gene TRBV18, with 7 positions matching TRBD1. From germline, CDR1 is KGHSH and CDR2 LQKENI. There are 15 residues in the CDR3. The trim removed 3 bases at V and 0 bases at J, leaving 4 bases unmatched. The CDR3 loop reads CASSPDREMNTEAFF. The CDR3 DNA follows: TGTGCCAGCTCACCCGACAGGGAAATGAACACTGAAGCTTTCTTT.

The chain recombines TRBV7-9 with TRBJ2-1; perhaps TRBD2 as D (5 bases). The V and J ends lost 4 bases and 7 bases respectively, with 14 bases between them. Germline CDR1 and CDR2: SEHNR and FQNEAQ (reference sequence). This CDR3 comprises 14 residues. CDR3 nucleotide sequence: TGTGCCAGCAGCTCCCCCGGACTCGTGAATGAGCAGTTCTTC. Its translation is CASSSPGLVNEQFF. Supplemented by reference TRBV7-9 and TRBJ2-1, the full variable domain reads DTGVSQNPRHKITKRGQNVTFRCDPISEHNRLYWYRQTLGQGPEFLTYFQNEAQLEKSRLLSDRFSAERPKGSFSTLEIQRTEQGDSAMYLCASSSPGLVNEQFFGPGTRLTVL.

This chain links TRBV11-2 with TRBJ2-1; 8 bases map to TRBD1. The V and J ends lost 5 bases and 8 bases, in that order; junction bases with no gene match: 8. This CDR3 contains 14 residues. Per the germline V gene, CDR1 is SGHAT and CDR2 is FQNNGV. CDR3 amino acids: CASSPRGRNDEQFF. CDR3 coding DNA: TGTGCCAGCAGCCCCAGGGGGCGCAACGATGAGCAGTTCTTC.

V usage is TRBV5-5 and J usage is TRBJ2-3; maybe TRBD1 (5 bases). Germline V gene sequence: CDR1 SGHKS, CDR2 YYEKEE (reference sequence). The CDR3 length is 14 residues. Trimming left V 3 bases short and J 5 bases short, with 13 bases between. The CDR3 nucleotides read TGTGCCAGCAGCTCTCGGAAGGGGTTAGATACGCAGTATTTT. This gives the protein CASSSRKGLDTQYF.

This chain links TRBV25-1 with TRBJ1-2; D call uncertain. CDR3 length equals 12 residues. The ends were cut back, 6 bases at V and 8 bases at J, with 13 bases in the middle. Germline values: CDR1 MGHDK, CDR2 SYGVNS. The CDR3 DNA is TGTGCCAGCAGGAAGGGAGGGCAAGGCTACACCTTC. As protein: CASRKGGQGYTF.

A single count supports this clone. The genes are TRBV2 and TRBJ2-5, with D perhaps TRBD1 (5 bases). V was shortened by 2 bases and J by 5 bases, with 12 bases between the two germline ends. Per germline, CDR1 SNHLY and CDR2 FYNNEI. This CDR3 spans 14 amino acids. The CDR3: CASSELQGVETQYF. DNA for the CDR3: TGTGCCAGCAGTGAACTCCAGGGTGTGGAGACCCAGTACTTC.

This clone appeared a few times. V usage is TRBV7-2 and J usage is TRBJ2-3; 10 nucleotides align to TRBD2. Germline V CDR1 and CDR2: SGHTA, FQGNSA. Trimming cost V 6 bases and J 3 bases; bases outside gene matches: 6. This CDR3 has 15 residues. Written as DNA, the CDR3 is TGTGCCAGCAGACCGGCGGGACTAGCGACAGATACGCAGTATTTT. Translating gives CASRPAGLATDTQYF.

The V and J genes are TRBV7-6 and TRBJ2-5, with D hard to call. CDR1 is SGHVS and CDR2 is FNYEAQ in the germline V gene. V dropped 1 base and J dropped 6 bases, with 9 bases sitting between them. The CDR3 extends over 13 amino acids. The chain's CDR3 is CASSLGPIQTQYF. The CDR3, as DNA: TGTGCCAGCAGCTTAGGGCCAATACAGACCCAGTACTTC. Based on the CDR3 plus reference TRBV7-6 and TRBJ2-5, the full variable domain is GAGVSQSPRYKVTKRGQDVALRCDPISGHVSLYWYRQALGQGPEFLTYFNYEAQQDKSGLPNDRFSAERPEGSISTLTIQRTEQRDSAMYRCASSLGPIQTQYFGPGTRLLVL.

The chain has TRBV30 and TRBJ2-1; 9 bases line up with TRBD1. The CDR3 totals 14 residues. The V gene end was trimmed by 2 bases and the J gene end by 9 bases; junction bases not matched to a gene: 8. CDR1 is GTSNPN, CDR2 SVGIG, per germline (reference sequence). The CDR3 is CAWSSGQGHPEQFF. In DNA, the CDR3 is TGTGCCTGGAGTTCAGGACAGGGGCACCCTGAGCAGTTCTTC.

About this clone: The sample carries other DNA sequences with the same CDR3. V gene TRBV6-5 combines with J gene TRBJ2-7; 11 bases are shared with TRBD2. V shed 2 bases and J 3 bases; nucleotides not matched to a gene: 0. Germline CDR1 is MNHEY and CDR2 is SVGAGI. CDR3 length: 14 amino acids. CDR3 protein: CASSYGTSGYEQYF. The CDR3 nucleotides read TGTGCCAGCAGTTACGGGACTAGCGGCTACGAGCAGTACTTC.

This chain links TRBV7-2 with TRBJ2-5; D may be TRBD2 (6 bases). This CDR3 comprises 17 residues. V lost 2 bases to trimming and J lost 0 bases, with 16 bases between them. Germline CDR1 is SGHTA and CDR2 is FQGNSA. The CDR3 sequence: CASSLIATSSYQETQYF. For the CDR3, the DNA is TGTGCCAGCAGCTTAATCGCGACTAGTTCGTACCAAGAGACCCAGTACTTC.

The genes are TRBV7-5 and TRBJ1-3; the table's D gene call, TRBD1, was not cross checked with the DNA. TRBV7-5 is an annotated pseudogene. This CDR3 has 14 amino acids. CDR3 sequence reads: CARSLVTGKGTIYF. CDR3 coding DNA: TGTGCCAGAAGCTTAGTCACAGGGAAGGGCACCATATATTTT.